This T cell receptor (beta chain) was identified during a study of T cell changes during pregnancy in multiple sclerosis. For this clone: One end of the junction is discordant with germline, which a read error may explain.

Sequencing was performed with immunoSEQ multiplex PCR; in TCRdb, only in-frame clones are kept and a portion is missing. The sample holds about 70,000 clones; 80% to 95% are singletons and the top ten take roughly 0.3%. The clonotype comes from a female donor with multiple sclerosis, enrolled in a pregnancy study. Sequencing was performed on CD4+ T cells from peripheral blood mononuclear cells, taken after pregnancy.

In DNA form, the CDR3 reads TGTGCCAGCAGTTTAGGAGCGACAACAGGGTATGGGGAGCCCCAGCATTTT. Translated: CASSLGATTGYGEPQHF. The J gene is TRBJ1-5, the V gene TRBV7-9; D may be TRBD1 (6 bases). Germline CDR1 and CDR2: SEHNR and FQNEAQ (reference sequence). The CDR3 loop spans 17 amino acids.